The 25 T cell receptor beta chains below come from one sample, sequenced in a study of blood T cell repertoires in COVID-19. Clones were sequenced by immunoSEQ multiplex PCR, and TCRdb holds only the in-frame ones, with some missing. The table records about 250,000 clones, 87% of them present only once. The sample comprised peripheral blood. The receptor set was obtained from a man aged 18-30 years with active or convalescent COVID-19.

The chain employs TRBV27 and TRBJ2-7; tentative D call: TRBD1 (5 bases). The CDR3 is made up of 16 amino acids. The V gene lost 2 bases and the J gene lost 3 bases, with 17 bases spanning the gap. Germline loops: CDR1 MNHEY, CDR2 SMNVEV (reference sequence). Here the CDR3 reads CASSLTNNRLGYEQYF. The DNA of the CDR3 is TGTGCCAGCAGTTTAACTAATAACAGGCTTGGCTACGAGCAGTACTTC.

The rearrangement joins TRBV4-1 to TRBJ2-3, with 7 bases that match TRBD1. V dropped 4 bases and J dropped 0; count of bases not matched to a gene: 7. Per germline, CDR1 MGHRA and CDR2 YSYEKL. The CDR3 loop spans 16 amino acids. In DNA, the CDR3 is TGCGCCAGCAGCCCGTACAGGGGTTCTAGCACAGATACGCAGTATTTT. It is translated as CASSPYRGSSTDTQYF.

The CDR3 DNA reads as TGTGCCAGCAGCTCACAGGGCTATGGCTACACCTTC. Its translation: CASSSQGYGYTF. This chain uses TRBV2 with TRBJ1-2; tentative D call: TRBD1 (6 bases). The CDR3 sequence is 12 residues long. Per the germline V gene, CDR1 is SNHLY and CDR2 is FYNNEI. V was cut by 6 bases and J by 4 bases, with 9 bases left in between.

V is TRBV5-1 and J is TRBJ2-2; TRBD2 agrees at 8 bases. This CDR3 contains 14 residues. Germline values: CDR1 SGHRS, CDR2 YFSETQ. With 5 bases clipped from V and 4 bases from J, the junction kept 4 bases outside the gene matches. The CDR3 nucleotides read TGCGCCAGCAGAAGAACTAGCGGCACCGGGGAGCTGTTTTTT. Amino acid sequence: CASRRTSGTGELFF.

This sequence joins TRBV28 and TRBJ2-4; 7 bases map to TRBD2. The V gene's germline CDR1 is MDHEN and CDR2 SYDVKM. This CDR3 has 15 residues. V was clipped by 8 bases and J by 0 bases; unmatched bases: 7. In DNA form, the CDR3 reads TGTGCCAGCTCGCGGGACTATCAAGCCAAAAACATTCAGTACTTC. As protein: CASSRDYQAKNIQYF. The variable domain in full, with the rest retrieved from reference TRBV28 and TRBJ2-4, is DVKVTQSSRYLVKRTGEKVFLECVQDMDHENMFWYRQDPGLGLRLIYFSYDVKMKEKGDIPEGYSVSREKKERFSLILESASTNQTSMYLCASSRDYQAKNIQYFGAGTRLSVL.

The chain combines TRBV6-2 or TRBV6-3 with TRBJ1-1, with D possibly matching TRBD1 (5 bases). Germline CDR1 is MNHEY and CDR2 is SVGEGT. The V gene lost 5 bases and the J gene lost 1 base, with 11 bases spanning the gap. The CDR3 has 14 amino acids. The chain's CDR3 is CASSLTAGNTEAFF. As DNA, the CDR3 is TGTGCCAGCAGTCTGACAGCCGGGAACACTGAAGCTTTCTTT.

The CDR3 here is CASSLTSTPYEQYF. The CDR3 DNA is TGTGCCAGTAGCCTGACTAGCACCCCCTACGAGCAGTACTTC. This rearrangement joins TRBV19 to TRBJ2-7, with TRBD2 identical over 7 bases. This CDR3 has 14 amino acids. Trimming cost V 6 bases and J 2 bases; bases outside gene matches: 7. CDR1 LNHDA and CDR2 SQIVND come from the germline V gene (reference sequence).

This CDR3 is CASSLQGPGANVLTF. The CDR3 nucleotides are TGTGCCAGCTCATTACAGGGACCTGGGGCCAACGTCCTGACTTTC. The chain recombines TRBV18 with TRBJ2-6; possible D gene TRBD1, 6 bases. Germline V gene data show CDR1 as KGHSH and CDR2 as LQKENI. The CDR3 runs 15 residues. Trimming cost V 5 bases and J 2 bases, with 10 bases left between them.

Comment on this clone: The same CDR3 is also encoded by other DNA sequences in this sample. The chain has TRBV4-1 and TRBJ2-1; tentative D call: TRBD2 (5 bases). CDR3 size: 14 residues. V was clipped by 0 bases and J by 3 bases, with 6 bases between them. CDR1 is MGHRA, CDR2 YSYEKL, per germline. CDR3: CASSQEGGYNEQFF. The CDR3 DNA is TGCGCCAGCAGCCAAGAAGGAGGCTACAATGAGCAGTTCTTC.

Here the CDR3 reads CASSEPGLLPFYEQYF. The CDR3 DNA is TGCGCCAGCAGTGAACCGGGACTATTGCCCTTCTACGAGCAGTACTTC. This chain links TRBV10-1 with TRBJ2-7, with 7 bases lining up with TRBD2. The CDR3 extends over 16 amino acids. The V gene's germline CDR1 is WNHNN and CDR2 SYGVQD (reference sequence). The V and J ends lost 3 bases and 3 bases, in that order; junction bases with no gene match: 11.

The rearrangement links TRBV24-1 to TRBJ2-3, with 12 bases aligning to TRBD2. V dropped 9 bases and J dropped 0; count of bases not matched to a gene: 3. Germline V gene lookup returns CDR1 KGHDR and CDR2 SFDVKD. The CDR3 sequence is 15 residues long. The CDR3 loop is CATATSGSSTDTQYF. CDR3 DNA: TGTGCCACCGCGACTAGCGGGAGCAGCACAGATACGCAGTATTTT.

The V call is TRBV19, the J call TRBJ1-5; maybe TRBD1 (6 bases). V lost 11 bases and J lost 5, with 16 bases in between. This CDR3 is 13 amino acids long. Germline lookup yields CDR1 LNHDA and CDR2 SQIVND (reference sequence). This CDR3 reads CAGGGTQYQPQHF. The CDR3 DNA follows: TGTGCCGGCGGGGGGACACAGTATCAGCCCCAGCATTTT.

The CDR3 sequence: CASSETTGGIYGYTF. The CDR3 DNA reads TGTGCCAGCAGTGAAACGACAGGGGGCATCTATGGCTACACCTTC. The rearrangement links TRBV6-4 to TRBJ1-2, with TRBD1 identical over 10 bases. V gave up 3 bases and J gave up 4 bases; unmatched junction bases: 5. This CDR3 is 15 amino acids long. Germline CDR1 and CDR2: MRHNA and SNTAGT.

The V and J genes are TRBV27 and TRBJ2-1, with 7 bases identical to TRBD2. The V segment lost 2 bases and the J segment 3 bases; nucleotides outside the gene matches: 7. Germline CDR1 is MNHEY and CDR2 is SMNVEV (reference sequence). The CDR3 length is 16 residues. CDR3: CASSLGRRGYYNEQFF. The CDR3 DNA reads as TGTGCCAGCAGTTTAGGAAGGCGGGGGTACTACAATGAGCAGTTCTTC.

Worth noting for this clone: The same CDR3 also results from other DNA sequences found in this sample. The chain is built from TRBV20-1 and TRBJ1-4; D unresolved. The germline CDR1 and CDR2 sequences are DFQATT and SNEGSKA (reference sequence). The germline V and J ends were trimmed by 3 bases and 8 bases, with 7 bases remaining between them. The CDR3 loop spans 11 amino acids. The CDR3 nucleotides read TGCAGTGCTAGCCGAGGGGAAAAACTGTTTTTT. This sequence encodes CSASRGEKLFF.

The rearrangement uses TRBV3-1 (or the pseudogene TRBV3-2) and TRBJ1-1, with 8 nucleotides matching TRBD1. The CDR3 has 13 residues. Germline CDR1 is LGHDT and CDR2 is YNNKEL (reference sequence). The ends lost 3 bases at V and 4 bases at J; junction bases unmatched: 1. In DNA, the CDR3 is TGTGCCAGCAGCCAGGGACAGGTCACTGAAGCTTTCTTT. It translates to CASSQGQVTEAFF.

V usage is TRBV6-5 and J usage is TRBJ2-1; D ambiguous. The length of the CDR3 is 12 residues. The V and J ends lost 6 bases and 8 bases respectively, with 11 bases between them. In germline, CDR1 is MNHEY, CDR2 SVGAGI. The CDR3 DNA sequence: TGTGCCAGCAGGCGCGACAACCATGAGCAGTTCTTC. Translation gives CASRRDNHEQFF.

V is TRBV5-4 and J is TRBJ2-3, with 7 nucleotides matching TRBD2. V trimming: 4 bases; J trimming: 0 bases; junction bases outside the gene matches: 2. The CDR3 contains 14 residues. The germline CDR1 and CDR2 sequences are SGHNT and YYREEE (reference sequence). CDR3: CASSKAGSTDTQYF. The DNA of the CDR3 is TGTGCCAGCAGCAAAGCGGGGAGCACAGATACGCAGTATTTT.

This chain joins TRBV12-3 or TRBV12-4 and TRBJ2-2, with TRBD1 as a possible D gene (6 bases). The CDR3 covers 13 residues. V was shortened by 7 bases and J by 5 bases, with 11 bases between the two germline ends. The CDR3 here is CASNRVRTGELFF. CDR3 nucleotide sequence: TGTGCCAGCAACAGGGTGAGGACCGGGGAGCTGTTTTTT.

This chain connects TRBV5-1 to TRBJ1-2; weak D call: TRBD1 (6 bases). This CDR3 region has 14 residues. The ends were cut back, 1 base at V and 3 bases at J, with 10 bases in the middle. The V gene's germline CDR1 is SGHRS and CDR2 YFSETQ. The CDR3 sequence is CASSLNPGDYGYTF. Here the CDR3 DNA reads TGCGCCAGCAGCTTGAACCCAGGGGACTATGGCTACACCTTC.

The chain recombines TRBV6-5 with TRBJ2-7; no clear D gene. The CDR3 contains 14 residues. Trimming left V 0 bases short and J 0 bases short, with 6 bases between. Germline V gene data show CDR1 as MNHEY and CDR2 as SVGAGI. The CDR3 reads CASSYSYSSYEQYF. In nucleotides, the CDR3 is TGTGCCAGCAGTTACTCTTACAGCTCCTACGAGCAGTACTTC.

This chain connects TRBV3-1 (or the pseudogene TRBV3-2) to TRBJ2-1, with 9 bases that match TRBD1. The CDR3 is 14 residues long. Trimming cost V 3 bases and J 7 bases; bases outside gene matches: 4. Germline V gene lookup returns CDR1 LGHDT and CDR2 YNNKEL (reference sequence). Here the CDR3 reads CASSQNRGRNEQFF. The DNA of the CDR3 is TGTGCCAGCAGCCAGAACAGGGGGCGGAATGAGCAGTTCTTC.

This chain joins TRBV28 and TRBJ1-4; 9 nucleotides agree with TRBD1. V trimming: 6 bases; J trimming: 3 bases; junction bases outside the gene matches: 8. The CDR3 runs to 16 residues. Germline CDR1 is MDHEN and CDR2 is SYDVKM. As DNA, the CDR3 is TGTGCCAGCAGGGATATACAGGGGGCGGCTAATGAAAAACTGTTTTTT. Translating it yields CASRDIQGAANEKLFF.

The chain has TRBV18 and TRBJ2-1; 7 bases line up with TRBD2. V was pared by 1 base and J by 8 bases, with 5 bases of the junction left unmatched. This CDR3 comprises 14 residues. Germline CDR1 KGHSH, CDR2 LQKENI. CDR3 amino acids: CASSPLAGVDEQFF. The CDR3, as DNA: TGTGCCAGCTCACCACTGGCGGGGGTCGATGAGCAGTTCTTC.

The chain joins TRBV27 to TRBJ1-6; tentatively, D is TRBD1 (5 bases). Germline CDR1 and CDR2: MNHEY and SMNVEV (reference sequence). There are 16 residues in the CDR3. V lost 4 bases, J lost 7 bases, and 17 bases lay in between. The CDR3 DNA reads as TGTGCCAGCAGTTCATCCCTGTCAGGGTCAAATTCACCCCTCCACTTT. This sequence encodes CASSSSLSGSNSPLHF.